The rows below give T cell receptor beta chains drawn from one sample of a study of Graves' ophthalmopathy and Graves' hyperthyroidism. TCRdb ran MiXCR on the multiplex PCR reads and lists one entry per CDR3 protein. This table has 200,000 to 250,000 distinct CDR3 sequences, around 42% appearing once. Sequenced material: peripheral blood. The receptors come from an adult man with Graves' ophthalmopathy. Both conserved end residues are part of each CDR3. The D gene is left open where the match is weak. For some rows the clone size is stated as once, few or many, or as a class when expanded; others skip it.

d_call j_call v_call clone_size cdr3_length cdr3_aa cdr3_nt
TRBD1 TRBJ1-6 TRBV12-3/TRBV12-4 . 17 CASSDSGTENGNSPLHF TGTGCCAGCAGTGACTCCGGGACAGAAAATGGTAATTCACCCCTCCACTTT
TRBD1 TRBJ2-7 TRBV6-1 . 14 CASLDRGRLYEQYF TGTGCCAGCCTTGACAGGGGGCGGCTTTACGAGCAGTACTTC
. TRBJ2-7 TRBV12-3/TRBV12-4 few 11 CASSPQREQYF TGTGCCAGCAGTCCTCAGCGCGAGCAGTACTTC
TRBD1 TRBJ2-5 TRBV12-3/TRBV12-4 few 15 CASSLLAGGAETQYF TGTGCCAGCAGTTTATTGGCAGGGGGTGCAGAGACCCAGTACTTC
. TRBJ1-1 TRBV6-1 . 14 CASSDRSGNTEAFF TGTGCCAGCAGTGACAGGTCGGGGAACACTGAAGCTTTCTTT
TRBD1 TRBJ2-2 TRBV10-3 few 13 CATRDSTTGELFF TGTGCCACCCGGGACAGTACCACCGGGGAGCTGTTTTTT
TRBD1 TRBJ2-5 TRBV19 few 15 CASSIEWTGMETQYF TGTGCCAGTAGTATAGAGTGGACAGGGATGGAGACCCAGTACTTC
TRBD1 TRBJ1-4 TRBV24-1 many 15 CATSDTDRGHEKLFF TGTGCCACCAGTGATACCGACAGGGGACATGAAAAACTGTTTTTT
TRBD2 TRBJ2-5 TRBV4-1 . 18 CASSQEELAGGNRETQYF TGCGCCAGCAGCCAAGAAGAACTAGCGGGAGGCAACCGGGAGACCCAGTACTTC
TRBD1 TRBJ2-7 TRBV20-1 . 16 CSASLLRDRASYEQYF TGCAGTGCTAGTCTTCTCCGGGACAGGGCTTCCTACGAGCAGTACTTC
. TRBJ1-2 TRBV7-9 many 14 CASSLLGAGYGYTF TGTGCCAGCAGCCTCCTCGGGGCAGGCTATGGCTACACCTTC
. TRBJ2-7 TRBV20-1 . 14 CSARDFGSAYEQYF TGCAGTGCTAGAGATTTTGGATCGGCCTACGAGCAGTACTTC
TRBD2 TRBJ2-5 TRBV7-9 . 13 CASTWASGETQYF TGTGCCAGCACCTGGGCTAGCGGAGAGACCCAGTACTTC
. TRBJ2-6 TRBV24-1 . 16 CATSEPQGAGANVLTF TGTGCCACCAGTGAACCCCAGGGAGCTGGGGCCAACGTCCTGACTTTC
. TRBJ2-5 TRBV12-3/TRBV12-4 . 17 CASTTRRGPTGQETQYF TGTGCCAGCACTACCCGCCGGGGTCCAACTGGACAAGAGACCCAGTACTTC
. TRBJ1-1 TRBV7-9 . 13 CASSLLYGTEAFF TGTGCCAGCAGCTTGCTCTATGGCACTGAAGCTTTCTTT
. TRBJ1-1 TRBV24-1 . 11 CATSDSTEAFF TGTGCCACCAGTGATAGCACTGAAGCTTTCTTT